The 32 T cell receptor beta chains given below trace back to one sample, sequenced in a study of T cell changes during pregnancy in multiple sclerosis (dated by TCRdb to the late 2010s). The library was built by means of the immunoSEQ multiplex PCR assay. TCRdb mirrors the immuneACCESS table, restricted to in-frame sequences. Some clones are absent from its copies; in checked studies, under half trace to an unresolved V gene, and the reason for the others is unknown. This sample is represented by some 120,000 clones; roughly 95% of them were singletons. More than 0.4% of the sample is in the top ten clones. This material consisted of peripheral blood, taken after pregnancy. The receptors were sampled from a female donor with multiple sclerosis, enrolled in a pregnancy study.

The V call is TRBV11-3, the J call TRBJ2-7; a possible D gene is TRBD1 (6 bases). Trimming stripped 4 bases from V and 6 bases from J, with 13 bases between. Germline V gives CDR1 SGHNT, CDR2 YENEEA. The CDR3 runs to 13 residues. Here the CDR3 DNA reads TGTGCCAGCAGCTCGACAGGCGGAAGCGAGCAGTACTTC. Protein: CASSSTGGSEQYF.

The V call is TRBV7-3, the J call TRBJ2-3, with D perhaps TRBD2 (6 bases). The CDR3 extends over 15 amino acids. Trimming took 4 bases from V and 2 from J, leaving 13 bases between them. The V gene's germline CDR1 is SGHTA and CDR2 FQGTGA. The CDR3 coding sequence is TGTGCCAGCAGCTACAAAGGGGACTTCACAGATACGCAGTATTTT. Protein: CASSYKGDFTDTQYF.

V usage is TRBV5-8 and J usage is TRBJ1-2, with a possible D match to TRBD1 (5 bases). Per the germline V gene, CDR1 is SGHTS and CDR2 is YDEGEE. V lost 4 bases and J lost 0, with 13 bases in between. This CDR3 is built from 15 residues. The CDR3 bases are TGTGCCAGCAGCCAATCCGGGACTGCTAACTATGGCTACACCTTC. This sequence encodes CASSQSGTANYGYTF.

The DNA of the CDR3 is TGCAGCGCTATCCCTGGGGGGGGGACGGGGCGCGCCGGGGAGCTGTTTTTT. It is translated as CSAIPGGGTGRAGELFF. The chain joins TRBV29-1 to TRBJ2-2; 7 positions agree with TRBD2. Germline CDR1 reads SQVTM; CDR2 reads ANQGSEA. The length of the CDR3 is 17 residues. The trim removed 7 bases at V and 6 bases at J, leaving 20 bases unmatched.

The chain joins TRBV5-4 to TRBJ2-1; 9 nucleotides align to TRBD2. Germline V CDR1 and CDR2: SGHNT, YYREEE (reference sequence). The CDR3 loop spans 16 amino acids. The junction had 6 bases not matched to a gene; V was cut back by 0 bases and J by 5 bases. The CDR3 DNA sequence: TGTGCCAGCAGCTTGGCCGTAGCGGGAGCCCACAATGAGCAGTTCTTC. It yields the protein CASSLAVAGAHNEQFF.

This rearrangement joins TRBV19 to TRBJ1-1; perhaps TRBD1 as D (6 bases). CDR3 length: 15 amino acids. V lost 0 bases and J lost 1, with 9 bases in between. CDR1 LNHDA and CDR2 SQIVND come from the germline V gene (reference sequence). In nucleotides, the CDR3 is TGTGCCAGTAGTATAGACAGGGGCACGAACACTGAAGCTTTCTTT. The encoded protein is CASSIDRGTNTEAFF.

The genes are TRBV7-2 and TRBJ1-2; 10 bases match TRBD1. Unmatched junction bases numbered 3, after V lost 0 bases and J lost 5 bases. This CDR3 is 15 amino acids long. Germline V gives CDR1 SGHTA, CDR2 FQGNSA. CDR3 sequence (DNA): TGTGCCAGCAGCTTAGCCCCGGGACAGGGGTATGGCTACACCTTC. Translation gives CASSLAPGQGYGYTF.

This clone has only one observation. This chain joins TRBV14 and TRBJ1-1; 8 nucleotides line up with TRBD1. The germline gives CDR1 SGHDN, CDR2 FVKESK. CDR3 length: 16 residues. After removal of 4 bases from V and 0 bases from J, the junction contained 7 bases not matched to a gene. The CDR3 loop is CASSRRDRSVNTEAFF. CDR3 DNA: TGTGCCAGCAGCCGAAGGGACAGGTCGGTGAACACTGAAGCTTTCTTT.

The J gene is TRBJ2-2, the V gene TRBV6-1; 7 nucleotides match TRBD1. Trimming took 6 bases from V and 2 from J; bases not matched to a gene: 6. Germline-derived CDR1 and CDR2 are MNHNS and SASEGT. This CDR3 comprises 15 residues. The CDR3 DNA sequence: TGTGCCAGCAGCTCCGGGACAGTAAACACCGGGGAGCTGTTTTTT. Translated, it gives CASSSGTVNTGELFF.

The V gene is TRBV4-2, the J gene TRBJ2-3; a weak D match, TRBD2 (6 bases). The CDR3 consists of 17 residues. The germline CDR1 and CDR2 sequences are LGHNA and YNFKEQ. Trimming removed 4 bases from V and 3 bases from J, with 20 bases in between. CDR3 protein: CASSPITPGEATDTQYF. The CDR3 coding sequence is TGTGCCAGCAGCCCAATTACCCCGGGAGAGGCTACAGATACGCAGTATTTT.

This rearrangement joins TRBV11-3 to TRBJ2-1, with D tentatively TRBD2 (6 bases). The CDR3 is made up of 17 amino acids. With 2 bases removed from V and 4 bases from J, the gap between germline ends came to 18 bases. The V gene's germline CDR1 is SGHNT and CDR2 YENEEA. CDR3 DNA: TGTGCCAGCAGCTTAATCTCCTCTAGCGCCCGTTACAATGAGCAGTTCTTC. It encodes CASSLISSSARYNEQFF.

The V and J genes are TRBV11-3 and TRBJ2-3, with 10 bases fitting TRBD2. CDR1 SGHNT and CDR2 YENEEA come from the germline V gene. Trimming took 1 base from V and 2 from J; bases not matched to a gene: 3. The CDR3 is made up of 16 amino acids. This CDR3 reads CASSLGTSGNTDTQYF. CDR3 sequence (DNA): TGTGCCAGCAGCTTAGGTACTAGCGGGAACACAGATACGCAGTATTTT.

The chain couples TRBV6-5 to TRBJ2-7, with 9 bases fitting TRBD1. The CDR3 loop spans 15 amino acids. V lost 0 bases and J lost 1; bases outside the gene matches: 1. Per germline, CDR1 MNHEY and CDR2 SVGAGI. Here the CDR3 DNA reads TGTGCCAGCAGTTACTCCGGACAGGGGTCCTACGAGCAGTACTTC. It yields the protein CASSYSGQGSYEQYF.

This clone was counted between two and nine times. The chain's CDR3 is CASSKQGTEAFF. The CDR3 region has the DNA TGTGCCAGCAGCAAACAGGGGACTGAAGCTTTCTTT. The V call is TRBV11-1, the J call TRBJ1-1; 7 bases agree with TRBD1. Germline values: CDR1 SGHAT, CDR2 FQDESV (reference sequence). This CDR3 has 12 residues. Trimming at V came to 5 bases and at J to 5 bases, leaving 2 bases not matched to a gene.

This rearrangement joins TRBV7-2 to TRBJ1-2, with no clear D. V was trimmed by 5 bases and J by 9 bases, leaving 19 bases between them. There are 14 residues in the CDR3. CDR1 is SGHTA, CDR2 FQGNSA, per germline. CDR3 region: CASSTSDRLLSYTF. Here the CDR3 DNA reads TGTGCCAGCAGCACTAGCGACCGGTTGTTGAGCTACACCTTC.

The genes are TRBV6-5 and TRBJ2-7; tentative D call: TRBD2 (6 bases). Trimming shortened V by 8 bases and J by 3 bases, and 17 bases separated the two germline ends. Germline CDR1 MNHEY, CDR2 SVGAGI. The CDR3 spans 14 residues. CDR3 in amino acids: CASRRGTGVYEQYF. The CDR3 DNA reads TGTGCCAGCCGTCGAGGGACGGGAGTCTACGAGCAGTACTTC.

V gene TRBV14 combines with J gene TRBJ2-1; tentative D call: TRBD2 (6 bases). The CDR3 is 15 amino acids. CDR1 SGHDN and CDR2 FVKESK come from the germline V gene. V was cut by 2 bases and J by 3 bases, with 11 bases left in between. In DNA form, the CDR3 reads TGTGCCAGCAGCCAATTAGCGGTTTTCTACAATGAGCAGTTCTTC. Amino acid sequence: CASSQLAVFYNEQFF. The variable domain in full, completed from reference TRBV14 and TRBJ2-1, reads EAGVTQFPSHSVIEKGQTVTLRCDPISGHDNLYWYRRVMGKEIKFLLHFVKESKQDESGMPNNRFLAERTGGTYSTLKVQPAELEDSGVYFCASSQLAVFYNEQFFGPGTRLTVL.

For the CDR3, the DNA is TGTGCCATCAGCGCGCACAATGAGCAGTTCTTC. Residues: CAISAHNEQFF. The chain links TRBV10-3 to TRBJ2-1; D is unclear. Per germline, CDR1 ENHRY and CDR2 SYGVKD. The length of the CDR3 is 11 residues. V lost 6 bases to trimming and J lost 5 bases, with 5 bases between them.

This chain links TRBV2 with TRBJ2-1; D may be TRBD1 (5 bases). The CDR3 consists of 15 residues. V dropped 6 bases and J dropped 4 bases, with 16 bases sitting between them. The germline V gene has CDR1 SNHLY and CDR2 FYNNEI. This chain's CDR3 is CASSDSHFAYNEQFF. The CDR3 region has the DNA TGTGCCAGCAGCGACAGCCATTTCGCGTACAATGAGCAGTTCTTC.

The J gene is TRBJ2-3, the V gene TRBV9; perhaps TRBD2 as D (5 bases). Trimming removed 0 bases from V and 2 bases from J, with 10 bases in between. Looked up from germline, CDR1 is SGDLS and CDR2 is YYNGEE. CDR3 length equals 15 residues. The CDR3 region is CASSVAGNPTDTQYF. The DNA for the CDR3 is TGTGCCAGCAGCGTAGCGGGGAACCCCACAGATACGCAGTATTTT.

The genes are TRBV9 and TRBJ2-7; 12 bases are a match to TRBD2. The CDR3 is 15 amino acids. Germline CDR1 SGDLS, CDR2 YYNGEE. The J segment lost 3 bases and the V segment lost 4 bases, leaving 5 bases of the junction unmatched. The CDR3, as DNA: TGTGCCAGCAGCCCGCGGACTAGCGGGAACTACGAGCAGTACTTC. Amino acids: CASSPRTSGNYEQYF.

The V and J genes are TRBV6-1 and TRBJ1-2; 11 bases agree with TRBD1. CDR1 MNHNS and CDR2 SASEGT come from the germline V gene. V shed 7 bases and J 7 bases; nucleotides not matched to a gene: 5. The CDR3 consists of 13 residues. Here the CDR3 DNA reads TGTGCCAGCAAAGGACAGGGGGCGCGTGGCTACACCTTC. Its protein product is CASKGQGARGYTF.

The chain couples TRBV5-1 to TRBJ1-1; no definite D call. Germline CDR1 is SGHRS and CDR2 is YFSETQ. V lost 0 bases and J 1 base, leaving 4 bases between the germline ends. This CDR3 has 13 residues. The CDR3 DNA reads TGCGCCAGCAGCTTGGCCCGGAACACTGAAGCTTTCTTT. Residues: CASSLARNTEAFF.

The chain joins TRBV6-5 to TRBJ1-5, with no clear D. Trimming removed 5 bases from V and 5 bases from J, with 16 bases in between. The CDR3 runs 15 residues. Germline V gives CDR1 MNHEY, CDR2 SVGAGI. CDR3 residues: CASSPRARNYQPQHF. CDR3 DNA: TGTGCCAGCAGTCCCCGCGCCAGGAATTATCAGCCCCAGCATTTT.

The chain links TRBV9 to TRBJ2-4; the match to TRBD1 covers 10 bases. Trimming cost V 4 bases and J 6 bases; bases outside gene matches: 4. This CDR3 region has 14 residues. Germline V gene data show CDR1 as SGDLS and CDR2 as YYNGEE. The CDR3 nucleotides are TGTGCCAGCAGCCCGGGGACAGGGGTAAACATTCAGTACTTC. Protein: CASSPGTGVNIQYF.

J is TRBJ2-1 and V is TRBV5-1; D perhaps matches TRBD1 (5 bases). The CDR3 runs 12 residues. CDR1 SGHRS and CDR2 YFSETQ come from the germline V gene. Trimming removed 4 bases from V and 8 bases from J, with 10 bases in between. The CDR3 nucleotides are TGCGCCAGCAGCCCAGGGATCGATGAGCAGTTCTTC. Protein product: CASSPGIDEQFF.

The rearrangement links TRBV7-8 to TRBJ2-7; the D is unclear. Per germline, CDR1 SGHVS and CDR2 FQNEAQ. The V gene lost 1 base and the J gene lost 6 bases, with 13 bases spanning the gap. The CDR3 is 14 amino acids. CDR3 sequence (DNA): TGTGCCAGCAGCTTAGATAGAATTTCGTCCGAGCAGTACTTC. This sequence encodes CASSLDRISSEQYF. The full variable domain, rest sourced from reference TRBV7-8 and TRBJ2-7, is GAGVSQSPRYKVAKRGQDVALRCDPISGHVSLFWYQQALGQGPEFLTYFQNEAQLDKSGLPSDRFFAERPEGSVSTLKIQRTQQEDSAVYLCASSLDRISSEQYFGPGTRLTVT.

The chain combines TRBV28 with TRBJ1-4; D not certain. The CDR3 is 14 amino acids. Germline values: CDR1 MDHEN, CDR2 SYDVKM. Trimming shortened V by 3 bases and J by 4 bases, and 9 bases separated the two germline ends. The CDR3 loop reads CASSFGHLNEKLFF. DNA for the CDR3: TGTGCCAGCAGTTTTGGGCATCTTAATGAAAAACTGTTTTTT.

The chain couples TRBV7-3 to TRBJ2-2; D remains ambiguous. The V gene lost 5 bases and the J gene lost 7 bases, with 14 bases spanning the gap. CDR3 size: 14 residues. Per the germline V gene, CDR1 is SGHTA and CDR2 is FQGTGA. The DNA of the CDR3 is TGTGCCAGCAGCCAACGGAGAGTAGACGGGGAGCTGTTTTTT. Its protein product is CASSQRRVDGELFF.

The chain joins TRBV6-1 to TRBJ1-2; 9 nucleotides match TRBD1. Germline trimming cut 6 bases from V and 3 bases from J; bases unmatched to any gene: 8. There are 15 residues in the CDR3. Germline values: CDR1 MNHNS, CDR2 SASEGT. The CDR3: CASRKQGAADYGYTF. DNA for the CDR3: TGTGCCAGCAGAAAACAGGGGGCAGCGGACTATGGCTACACCTTC.

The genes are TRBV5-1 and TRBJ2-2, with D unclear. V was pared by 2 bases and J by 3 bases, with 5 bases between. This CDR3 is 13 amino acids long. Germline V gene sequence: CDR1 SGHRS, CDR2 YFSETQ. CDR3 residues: CASSFSDTGELFF. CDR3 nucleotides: TGCGCCAGCAGCTTTTCGGACACCGGGGAGCTGTTTTTT.

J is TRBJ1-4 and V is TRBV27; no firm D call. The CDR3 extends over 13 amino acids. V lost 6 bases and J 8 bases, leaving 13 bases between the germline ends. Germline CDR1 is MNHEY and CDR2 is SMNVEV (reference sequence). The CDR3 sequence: CASRQDLDEKLFF. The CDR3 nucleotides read TGTGCCAGCAGGCAAGACTTAGACGAAAAACTGTTTTTT.